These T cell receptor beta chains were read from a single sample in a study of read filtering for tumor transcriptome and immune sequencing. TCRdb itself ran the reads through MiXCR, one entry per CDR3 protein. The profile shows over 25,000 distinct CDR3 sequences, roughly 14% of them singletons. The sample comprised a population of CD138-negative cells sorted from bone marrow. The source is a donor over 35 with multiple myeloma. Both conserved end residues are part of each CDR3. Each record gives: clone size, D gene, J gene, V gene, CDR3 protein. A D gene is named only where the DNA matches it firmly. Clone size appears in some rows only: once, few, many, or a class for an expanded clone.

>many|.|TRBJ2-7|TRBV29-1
CSVGVRTYEQYF
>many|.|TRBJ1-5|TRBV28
CASRLHQLLFGNQPQHF
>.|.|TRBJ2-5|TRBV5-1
CASSLNGQETQYF
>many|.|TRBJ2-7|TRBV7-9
CASSQSPSEQYF
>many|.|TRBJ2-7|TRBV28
CASSGTFITYEQYF
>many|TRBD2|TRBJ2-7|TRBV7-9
CASSRGLAGPYSYEQYF
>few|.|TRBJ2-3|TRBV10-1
CASSDQDLSTDTQYF
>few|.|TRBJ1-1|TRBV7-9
CASSSLYVRRPEAFF
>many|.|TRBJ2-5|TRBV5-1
CASSPEPQTAETQYF
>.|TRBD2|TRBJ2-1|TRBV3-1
CASSHSSGAFKQSSYNEQFF
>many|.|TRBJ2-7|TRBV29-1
CSVEVGQGGPYEQYF
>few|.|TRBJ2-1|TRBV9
CASSVAGESSPYNEQFF
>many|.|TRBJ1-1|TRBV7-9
CASSLDFNTEAFF
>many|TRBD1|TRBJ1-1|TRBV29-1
CSVGDSYTEAFF
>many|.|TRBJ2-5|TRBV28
CASSPPGAGETQYF
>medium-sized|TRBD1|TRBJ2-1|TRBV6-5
CASSHGQGGEQFF
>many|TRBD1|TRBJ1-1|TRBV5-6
CASSSGTGTYTEAFF
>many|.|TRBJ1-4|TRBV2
CASSESTWGVREKLFF
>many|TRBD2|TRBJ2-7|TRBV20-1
CSAAHPQREQGEQYF
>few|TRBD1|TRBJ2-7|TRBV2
CASVRDSPYEQYF
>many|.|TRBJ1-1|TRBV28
CASSLWEVMNTEAFF
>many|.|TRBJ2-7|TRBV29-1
CSVTTGQGLWEQYF
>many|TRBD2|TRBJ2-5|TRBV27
CASSRRTSGSLLPQETQYF
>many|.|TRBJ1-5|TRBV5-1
CASSLAGPRSNQPQHF
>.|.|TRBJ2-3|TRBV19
CASSIEGVRQASTDTQYF
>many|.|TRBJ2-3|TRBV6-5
CASSSGTRRGTDTQYF
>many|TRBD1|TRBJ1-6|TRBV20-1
CSASEQGPDNSPLHF
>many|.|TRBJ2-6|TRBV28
CASSLFGSGANVLTF
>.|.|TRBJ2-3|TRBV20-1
CSAVSVGFTDTQYF
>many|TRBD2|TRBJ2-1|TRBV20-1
CSARASGGEIGEQFF
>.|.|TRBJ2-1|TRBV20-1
CSATLANEQFF
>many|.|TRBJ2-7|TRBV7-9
CASVKELGLASYEQYF
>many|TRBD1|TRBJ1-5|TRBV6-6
CASSQGAGQPQHF
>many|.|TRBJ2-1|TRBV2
CASSRQGIYNEQFF
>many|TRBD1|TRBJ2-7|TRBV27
CASRWTGGYEQYF
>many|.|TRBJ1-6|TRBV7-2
CASSLARSGGSPLHF
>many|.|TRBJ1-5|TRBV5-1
CASSLDGNQPQHF
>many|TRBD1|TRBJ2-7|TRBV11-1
CASSGGQVPYEQYF
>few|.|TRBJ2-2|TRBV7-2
CASSLVVARNTGELFF
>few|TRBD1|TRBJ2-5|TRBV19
CASREPGTGGETQYF
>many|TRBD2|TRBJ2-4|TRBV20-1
CSARDRLAGGVNIQYF
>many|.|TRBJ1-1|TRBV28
CASSFGQDTEAFF
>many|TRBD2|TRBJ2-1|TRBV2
CATNSGRDNEQFF
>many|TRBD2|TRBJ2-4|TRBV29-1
CSVETSGSLGNIQYF
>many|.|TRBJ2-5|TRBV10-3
CAISETQGEETQYF
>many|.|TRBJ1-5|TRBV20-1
CSARVGGASNQPQHF
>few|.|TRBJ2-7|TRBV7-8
CASSLKAGSEQYF
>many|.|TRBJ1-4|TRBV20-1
CSALSLGGREKLFF
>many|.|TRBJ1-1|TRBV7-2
CASSLGGANTEAFF
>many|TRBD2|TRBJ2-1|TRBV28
CASSLFVAGGPGEQFF
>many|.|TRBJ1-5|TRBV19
CASTLHSGAGNQPQHF
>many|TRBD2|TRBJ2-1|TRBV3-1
CASSPGLAGVIWNEQFF
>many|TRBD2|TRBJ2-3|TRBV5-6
CASSQTSLSPADTQYF
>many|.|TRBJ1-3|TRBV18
CASSLRDIGDGNTIYF
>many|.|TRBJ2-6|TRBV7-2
CASSLSSSGANVLTF
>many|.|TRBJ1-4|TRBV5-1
CASSLLGETNEKLFF
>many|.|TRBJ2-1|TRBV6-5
CASSYGGLGEQFF
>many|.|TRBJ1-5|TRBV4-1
CASSQEVIGNQPQHF
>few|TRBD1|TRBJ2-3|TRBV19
CASSRTGFGTDTQYF
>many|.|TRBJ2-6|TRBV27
CASSFEVATDGSGANVLTF